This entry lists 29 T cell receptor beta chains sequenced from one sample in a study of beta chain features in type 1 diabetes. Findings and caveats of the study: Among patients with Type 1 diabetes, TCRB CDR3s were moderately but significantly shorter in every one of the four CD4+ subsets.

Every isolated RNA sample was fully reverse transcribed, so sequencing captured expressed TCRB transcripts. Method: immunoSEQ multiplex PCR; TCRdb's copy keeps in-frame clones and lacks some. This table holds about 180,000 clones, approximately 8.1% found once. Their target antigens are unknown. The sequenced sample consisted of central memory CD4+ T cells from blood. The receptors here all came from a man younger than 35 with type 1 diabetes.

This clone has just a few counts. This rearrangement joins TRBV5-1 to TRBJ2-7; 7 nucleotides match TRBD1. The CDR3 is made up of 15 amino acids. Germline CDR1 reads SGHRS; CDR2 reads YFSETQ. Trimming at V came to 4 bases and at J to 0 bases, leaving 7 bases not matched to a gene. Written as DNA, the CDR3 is TGCGCCAGCAGCCCTAGACAGGGCCCCTCCTACGAGCAGTACTTC. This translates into CASSPRQGPSYEQYF.

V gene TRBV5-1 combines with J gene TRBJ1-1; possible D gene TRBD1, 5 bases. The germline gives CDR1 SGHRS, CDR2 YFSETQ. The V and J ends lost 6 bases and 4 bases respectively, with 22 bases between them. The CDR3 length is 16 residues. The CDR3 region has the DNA TGCGCCAGCACACCGAACAACAGGATGGGAGGCACTGAAGCTTTCTTT. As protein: CASTPNNRMGGTEAFF. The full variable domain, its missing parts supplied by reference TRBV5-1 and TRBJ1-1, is KAGVTQTPRYLIKTRGQQVTLSCSPISGHRSVSWYQQTPGQGLQFLFEYFSETQRNKGNFPGRFSGRQFSNSRSEMNVSTLELGDSALYLCASTPNNRMGGTEAFFGQGTRLTVV.

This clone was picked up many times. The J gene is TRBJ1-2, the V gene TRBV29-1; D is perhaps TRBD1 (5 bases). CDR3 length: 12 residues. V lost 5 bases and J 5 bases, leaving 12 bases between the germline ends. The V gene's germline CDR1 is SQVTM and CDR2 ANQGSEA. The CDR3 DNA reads TGCAGCGTTCCAGGGATGGATTATGGCTACACCTTC. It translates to CSVPGMDYGYTF.

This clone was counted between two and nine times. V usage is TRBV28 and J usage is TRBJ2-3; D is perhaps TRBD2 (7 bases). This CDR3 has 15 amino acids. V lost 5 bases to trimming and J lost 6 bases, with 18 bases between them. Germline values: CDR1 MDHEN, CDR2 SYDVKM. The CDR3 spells CASSKGGASADTQYF. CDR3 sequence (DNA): TGTGCCAGCAGTAAGGGGGGGGCCTCGGCGGATACGCAGTATTTT.

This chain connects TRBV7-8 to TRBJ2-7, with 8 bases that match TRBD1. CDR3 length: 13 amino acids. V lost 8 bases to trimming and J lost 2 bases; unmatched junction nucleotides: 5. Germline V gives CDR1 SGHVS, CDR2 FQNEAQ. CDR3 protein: CASGQGPPYEQYF. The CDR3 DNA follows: TGTGCCAGCGGACAGGGTCCCCCCTACGAGCAGTACTTC.

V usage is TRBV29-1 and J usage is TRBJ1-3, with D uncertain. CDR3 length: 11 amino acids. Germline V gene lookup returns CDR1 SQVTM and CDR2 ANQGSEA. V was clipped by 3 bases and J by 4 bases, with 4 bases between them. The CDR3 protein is CSVDRGNTIYF. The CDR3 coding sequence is TGCAGCGTTGATCGGGGAAACACCATATATTTT.

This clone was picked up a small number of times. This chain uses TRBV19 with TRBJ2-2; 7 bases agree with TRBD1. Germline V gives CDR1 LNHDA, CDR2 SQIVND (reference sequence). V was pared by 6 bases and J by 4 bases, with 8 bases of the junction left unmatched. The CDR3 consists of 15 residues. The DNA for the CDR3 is TGTGCCAGTAGCCCGACAGGGCAGACCACCGGGGAGCTGTTTTTT. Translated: CASSPTGQTTGELFF.

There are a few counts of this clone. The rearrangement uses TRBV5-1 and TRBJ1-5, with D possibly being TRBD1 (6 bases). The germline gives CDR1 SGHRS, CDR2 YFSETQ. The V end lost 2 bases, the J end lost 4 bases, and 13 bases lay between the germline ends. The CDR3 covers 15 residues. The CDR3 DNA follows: TGCGCCAGCAGCTTTGGTGGGGGGGCGAATCAGCCCCAGCATTTT. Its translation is CASSFGGGANQPQHF.

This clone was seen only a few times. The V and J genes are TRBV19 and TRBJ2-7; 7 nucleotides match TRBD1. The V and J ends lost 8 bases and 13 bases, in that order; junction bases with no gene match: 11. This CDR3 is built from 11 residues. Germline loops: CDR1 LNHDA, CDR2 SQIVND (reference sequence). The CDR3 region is CASPTGAPFYF. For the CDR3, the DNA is TGTGCCAGTCCCACAGGGGCCCCCTTCTACTTC. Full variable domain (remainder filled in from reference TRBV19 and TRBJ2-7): DGGITQSPKYLFRKEGQNVTLSCEQNLNHDAMYWYRQDPGQGLRLIYYSQIVNDFQKGDIAEGYSVSREKKESFPLTVTSAQKNPTAFYLCASPTGAPFYFGPGTRLTVT.

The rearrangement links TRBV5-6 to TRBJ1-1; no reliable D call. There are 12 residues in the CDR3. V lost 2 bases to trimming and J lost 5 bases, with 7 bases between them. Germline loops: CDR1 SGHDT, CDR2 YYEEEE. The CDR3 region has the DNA TGTGCCAGCAGCTTCCACGGTACTGAAGCTTTCTTT. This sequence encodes CASSFHGTEAFF.

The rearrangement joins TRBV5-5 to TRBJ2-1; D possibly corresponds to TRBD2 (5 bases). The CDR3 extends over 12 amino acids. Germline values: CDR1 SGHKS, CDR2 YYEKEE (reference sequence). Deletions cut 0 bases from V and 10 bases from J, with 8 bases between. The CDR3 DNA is TGTGCCAGCAGCTTGGGCCGCGGGGAGCAGTTCTTC. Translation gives CASSLGRGEQFF.

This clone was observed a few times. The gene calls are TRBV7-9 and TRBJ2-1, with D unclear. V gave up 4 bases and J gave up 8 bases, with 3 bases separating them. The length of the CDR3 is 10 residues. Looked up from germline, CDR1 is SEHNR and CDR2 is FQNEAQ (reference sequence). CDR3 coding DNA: TGTGCCAGCAGCTCCTATGAGCAGTTCTTC. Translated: CASSSYEQFF.

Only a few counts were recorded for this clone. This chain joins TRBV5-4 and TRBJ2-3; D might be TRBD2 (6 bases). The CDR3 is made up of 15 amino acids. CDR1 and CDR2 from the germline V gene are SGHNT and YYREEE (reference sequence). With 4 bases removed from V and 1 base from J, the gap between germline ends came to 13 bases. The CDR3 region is CASSLSGVGTDTQYF. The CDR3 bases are TGTGCCAGCAGCCTTAGCGGAGTGGGCACAGATACGCAGTATTTT.

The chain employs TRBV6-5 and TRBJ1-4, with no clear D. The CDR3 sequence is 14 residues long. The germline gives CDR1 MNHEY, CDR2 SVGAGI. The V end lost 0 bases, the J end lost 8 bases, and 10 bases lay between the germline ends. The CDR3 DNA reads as TGTGCCAGCAGTTACTCGAAGCTAGACGAAAAACTGTTTTTT. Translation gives CASSYSKLDEKLFF.

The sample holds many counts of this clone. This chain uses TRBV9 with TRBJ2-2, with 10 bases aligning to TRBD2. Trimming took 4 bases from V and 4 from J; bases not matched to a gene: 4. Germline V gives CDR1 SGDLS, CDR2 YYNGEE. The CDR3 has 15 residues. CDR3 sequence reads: CASSKRTSGTGELFF. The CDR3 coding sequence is TGTGCCAGCAGCAAACGGACTAGCGGCACCGGGGAGCTGTTTTTT.

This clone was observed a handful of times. CDR3 coding DNA: TGTGCCAGCAGCGTCCAGGGGGCGCAGTACAATGAGCAGTTCTTC. This sequence encodes CASSVQGAQYNEQFF. This chain joins TRBV7-8 and TRBJ2-1; 8 bases are a match to TRBD1. Germline CDR1 and CDR2: SGHVS and FQNEAQ. The junction had 7 bases not matched to a gene; V was cut back by 5 bases and J by 4 bases. The CDR3 contains 15 residues. Supplemented by reference TRBV7-8 and TRBJ2-1, the full variable domain reads GAGVSQSPRYKVAKRGQDVALRCDPISGHVSLFWYQQALGQGPEFLTYFQNEAQLDKSGLPSDRFFAERPEGSVSTLKIQRTQQEDSAVYLCASSVQGAQYNEQFFGPGTRLTVL.

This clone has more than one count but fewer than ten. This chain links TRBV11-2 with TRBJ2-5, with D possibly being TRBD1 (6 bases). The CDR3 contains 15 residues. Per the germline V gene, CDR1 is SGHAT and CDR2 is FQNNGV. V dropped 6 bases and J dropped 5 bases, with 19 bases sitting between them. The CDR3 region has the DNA TGTGCCAGCAGAGGTCAGGGTGGGACATTTGAGACCCAGTACTTC. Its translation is CASRGQGGTFETQYF. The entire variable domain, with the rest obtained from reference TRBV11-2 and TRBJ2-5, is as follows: EAGVAQSPRYKIIEKRQSVAFWCNPISGHATLYWYQQILGQGPKLLIQFQNNGVVDDSQLPKDRFSAERLKGVDSTLKIQPAKLEDSAVYLCASRGQGGTFETQYFGPGTRLLVL.

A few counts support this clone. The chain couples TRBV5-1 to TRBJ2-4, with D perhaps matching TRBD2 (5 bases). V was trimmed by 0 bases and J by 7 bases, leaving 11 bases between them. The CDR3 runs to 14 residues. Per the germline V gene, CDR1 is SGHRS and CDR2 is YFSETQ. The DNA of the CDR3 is TGCGCCAGCAGCTTGGGAGGGAGTAGGAACATTCAGTACTTC. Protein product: CASSLGGSRNIQYF.

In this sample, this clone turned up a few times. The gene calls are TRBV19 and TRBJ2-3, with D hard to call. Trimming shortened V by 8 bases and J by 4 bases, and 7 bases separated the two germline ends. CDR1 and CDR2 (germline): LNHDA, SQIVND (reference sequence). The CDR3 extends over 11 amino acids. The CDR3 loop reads CASSAADTQYF. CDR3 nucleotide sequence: TGTGCCAGTTCTGCAGCAGATACGCAGTATTTT.

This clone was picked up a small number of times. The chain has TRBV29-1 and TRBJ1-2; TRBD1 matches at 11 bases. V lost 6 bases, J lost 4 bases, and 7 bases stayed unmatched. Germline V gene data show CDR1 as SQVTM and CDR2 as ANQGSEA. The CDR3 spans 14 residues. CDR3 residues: CSVLPGTGGYGYTF. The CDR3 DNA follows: TGCAGCGTACTTCCTGGGACAGGGGGCTATGGCTACACCTTC.

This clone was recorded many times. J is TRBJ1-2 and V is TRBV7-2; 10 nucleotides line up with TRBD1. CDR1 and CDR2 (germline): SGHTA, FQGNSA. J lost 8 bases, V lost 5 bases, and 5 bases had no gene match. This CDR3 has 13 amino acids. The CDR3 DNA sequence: TGTGCCAGCAGCCGAGGGACAGGGGAAGGCTACACCTTC. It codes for CASSRGTGEGYTF.

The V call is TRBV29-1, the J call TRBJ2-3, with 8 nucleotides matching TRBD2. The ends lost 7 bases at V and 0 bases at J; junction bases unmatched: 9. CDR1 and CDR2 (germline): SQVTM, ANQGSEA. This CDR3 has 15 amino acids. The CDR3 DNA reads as TGCAGCGCCCTGGGGTCTAGCGGGAGCACAGATACGCAGTATTTT. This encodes CSALGSSGSTDTQYF.

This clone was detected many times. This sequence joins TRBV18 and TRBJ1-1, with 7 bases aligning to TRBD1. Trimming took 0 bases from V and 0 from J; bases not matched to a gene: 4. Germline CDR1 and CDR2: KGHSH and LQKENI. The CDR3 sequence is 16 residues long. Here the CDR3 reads CASSPPSDRLNTEAFF. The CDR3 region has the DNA TGTGCCAGCTCACCACCGTCGGACAGGCTGAACACTGAAGCTTTCTTT.

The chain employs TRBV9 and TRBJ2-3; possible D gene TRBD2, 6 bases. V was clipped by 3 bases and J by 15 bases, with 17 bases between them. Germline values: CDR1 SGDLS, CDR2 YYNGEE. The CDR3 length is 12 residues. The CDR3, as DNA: TGTGCCAGCAGCGGGCGGGAAGGGGTTGGATATTTT. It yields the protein CASSGREGVGYF.

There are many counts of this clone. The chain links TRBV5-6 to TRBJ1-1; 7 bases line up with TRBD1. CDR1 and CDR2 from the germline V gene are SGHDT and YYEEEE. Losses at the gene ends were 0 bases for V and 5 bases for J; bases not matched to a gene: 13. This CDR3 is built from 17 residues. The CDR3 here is CASSLASEVDRDTEAFF. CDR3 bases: TGTGCCAGCAGCTTGGCCTCAGAGGTAGACAGGGATACTGAAGCTTTCTTT.

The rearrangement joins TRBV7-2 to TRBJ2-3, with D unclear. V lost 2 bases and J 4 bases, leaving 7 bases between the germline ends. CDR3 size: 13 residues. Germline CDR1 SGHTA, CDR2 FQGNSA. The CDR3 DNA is TGTGCCAGCAGCTTAATGGGCGCAGATACGCAGTATTTT. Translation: CASSLMGADTQYF.

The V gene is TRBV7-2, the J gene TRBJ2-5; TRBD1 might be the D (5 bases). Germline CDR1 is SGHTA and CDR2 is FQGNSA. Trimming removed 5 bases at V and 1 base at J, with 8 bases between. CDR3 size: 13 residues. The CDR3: CASSEQVQETQYF. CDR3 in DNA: TGTGCCAGCAGCGAACAGGTCCAAGAGACCCAGTACTTC.

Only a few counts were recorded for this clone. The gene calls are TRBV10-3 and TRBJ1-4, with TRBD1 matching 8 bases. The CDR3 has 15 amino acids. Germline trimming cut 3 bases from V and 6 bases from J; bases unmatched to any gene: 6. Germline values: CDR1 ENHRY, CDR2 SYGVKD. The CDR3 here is CAISDLGQGDEKLFF. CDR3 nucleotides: TGTGCCATCAGTGACCTAGGACAGGGTGATGAAAAACTGTTTTTT.

CDR3 loop: CASSFIGQGAGSPLHF. The CDR3 nucleotides are TGCGCCAGCAGCTTCATTGGACAGGGGGCAGGTTCACCCCTCCACTTT. This chain links TRBV5-1 with TRBJ1-6, with 11 positions matching TRBD1. Germline lookup yields CDR1 SGHRS and CDR2 YFSETQ. The CDR3 runs 16 residues. The V segment lost 2 bases and the J segment 9 bases; nucleotides outside the gene matches: 7.